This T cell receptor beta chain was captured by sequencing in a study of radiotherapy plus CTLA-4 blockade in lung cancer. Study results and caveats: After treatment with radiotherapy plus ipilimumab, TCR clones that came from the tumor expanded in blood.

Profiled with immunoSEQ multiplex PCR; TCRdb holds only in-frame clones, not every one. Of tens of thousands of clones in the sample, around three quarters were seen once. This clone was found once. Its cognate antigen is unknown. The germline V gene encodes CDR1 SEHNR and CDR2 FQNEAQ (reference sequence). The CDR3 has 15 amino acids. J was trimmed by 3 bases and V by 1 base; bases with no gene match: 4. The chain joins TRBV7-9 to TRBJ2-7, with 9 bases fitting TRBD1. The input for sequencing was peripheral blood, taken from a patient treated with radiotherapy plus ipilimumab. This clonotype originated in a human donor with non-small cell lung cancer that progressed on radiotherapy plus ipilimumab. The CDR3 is CASSLGDRVGYEQYF. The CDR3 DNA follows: TGTGCCAGCAGCTTAGGGGACAGGGTAGGCTACGAGCAGTACTTC.